This entry features one T cell receptor beta chain sequence. Its specificity is not known. CDR1 and CDR2 (germline): DFQATT, SNEGSKA (reference sequence). V was clipped by 0 bases and J by 2 bases, with 11 bases between them. This CDR3 has 15 amino acids. Total RNA, at least 6 micrograms per sample, was extracted from PBMCs. The sample comes from a study of blood T cells in healthy people across ages. About the study: The capture of about one barcoded beta molecule per two T cells was achieved by template switching. Points from the study as a whole: In these data, TCR beta diversity tracked strongly with naive T cell percentage. Leaving the PBMCs unsorted stopped any conclusive comparison of naive versus antigen-experienced cells.

Through a sample-barcoded 5' primer and a J-beta primer mix, a second PCR was run for 7 to 11 cycles. One entry per CDR3 protein, called by TCRdb with MiXCR from the 5' RACE reads. The repertoire holds about 1.6 million distinct CDR3 sequences, with roughly 32% as singletons. The chain carries TRBV20-1 and TRBJ1-5, with D perhaps TRBD1 (5 bases). The receptor was derived from a woman younger than 45 in good health. The sequenced sample was blood. The CDR3 sequence is CSARDWGTRNQPQHF. The CDR3, as DNA: TGCAGTGCTAGAGATTGGGGGACGCGCAATCAGCCCCAGCATTTT.